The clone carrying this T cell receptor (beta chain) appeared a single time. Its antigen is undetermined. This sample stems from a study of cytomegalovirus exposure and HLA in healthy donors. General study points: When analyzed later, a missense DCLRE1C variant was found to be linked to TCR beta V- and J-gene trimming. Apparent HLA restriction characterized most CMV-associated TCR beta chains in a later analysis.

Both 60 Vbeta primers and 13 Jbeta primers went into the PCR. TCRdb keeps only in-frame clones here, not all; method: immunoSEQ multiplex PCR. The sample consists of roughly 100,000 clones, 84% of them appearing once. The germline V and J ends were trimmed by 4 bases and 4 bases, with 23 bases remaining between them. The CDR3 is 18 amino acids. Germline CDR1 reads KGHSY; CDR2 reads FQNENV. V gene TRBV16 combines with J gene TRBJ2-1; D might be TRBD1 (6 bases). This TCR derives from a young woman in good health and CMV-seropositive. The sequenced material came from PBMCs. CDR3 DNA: TGTGCCAGCAGCCCATCCCCAGGGGACGTAGCTCGTTACAATGAGCAGTTCTTC. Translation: CASSPSPGDVARYNEQFF.